This T cell receptor beta chain is from a study of OX40 agonist ivuxolimab in advanced cancers. General observations from the study: Clonal expansion by week 6 occurred in CD4+ and CD8+ blood T cells (at 0.1 to 3.0 mg/kg). In the expanded peripheral T cells, antigen specificity was never determined.

No patient had autoimmune disease or received systemic immunosuppression. Researchers took blood at baseline, on cycle 4 day 1, and on cycle 7 day 1. Sequenced by immunoSEQ multiplex PCR; TCRdb stores in-frame clones only, minus some. Seen here are roughly 26,000 clones, about 90% observed once, and the top ten hold roughly 19%. Worth noting for this clone: Its antigen is currently unknown.

This CDR3 contains 14 residues. The V gene end was trimmed by 5 bases and the J gene end by 1 base; junction bases not matched to a gene: 4. Per the germline V gene, CDR1 is SEHNR and CDR2 is FQNEAQ (reference sequence). The source is an adult with an advanced solid tumor such as melanoma, head and neck, liver or kidney cancer. The sample consisted of CD4+ or CD8+ T cells sorted from blood, taken in a trial of the OX40 agonist ivuxolimab. The rearrangement links TRBV7-9 to TRBJ2-5; 7 positions agree with TRBD2. The chain's CDR3 is CASSAGTIQETQYF. The CDR3 DNA sequence: TGTGCCAGCAGCGCCGGGACTATCCAAGAGACCCAGTACTTC.